These 3 T cell receptor beta chains originate from one sample sequenced in a study of prognosis after radiotherapy for stage I lung cancer. With two-round multiplex PCR, TCR beta CDR3 sequences were amplified from genomic DNA. Used in first-round PCR were primers specific to each TRBV and TRBJ gene. TCRdb reanalysed the multiplex PCR reads using MiXCR and keeps one entry per CDR3 protein. The top ten clones hold approximately 16% of a sample with 31,000 or so distinct CDR3 sequences, under 60% of them seen once. Sequenced material: PBMCs, taken before or after stereotactic body radiation therapy (not recorded which). The receptors were gathered from a donor aged 50 or older with non-small cell lung cancer.

This clonotype was counted only a few times. This may stem from a read error, because a much larger clone lies one nucleotide away. V gene TRBV5-1 combines with J gene TRBJ1-1; no clear D. The ends were cut back, 7 bases at V and 2 bases at J, with 12 bases in the middle. The CDR3 consists of 13 residues. Looked up from germline, CDR1 is SGHRS and CDR2 is YFSETQ. The CDR3 coding sequence is TGCGCCAGCGGCGACCAATTTAACACTGAAGCTTTCTTT. Residues: CASGDQFNTEAFF. Complete variable domain (other parts from reference TRBV5-1 and TRBJ1-1): KAGVTQTPRYLIKTRGQQVTLSCSPISGHRSVSWYQQTPGQGLQFLFEYFSETQRNKGNFPGRFSGRQFSNSRSEMNVSTLELGDSALYLCASGDQFNTEAFFGQGTRLTVV.

This clonotype was observed at least ten times. A read error may account for a junction end that differs from germline. This rearrangement joins TRBV5-5 to TRBJ2-5; D is uncertain. Looked up from germline, CDR1 is SGHKS and CDR2 is YYEKEE (reference sequence). This CDR3 spans 12 amino acids. The CDR3 nucleotides read TGTGCCAGCAGCTTGCACCATGAGACCCAGTACTTC. As protein: CASSLHHETQYF.

This clonotype turned up a few times. The genes are TRBV28 and TRBJ1-6; D remains unclear. Germline V gene sequence: CDR1 MDHEN, CDR2 SYDVKM. This CDR3 has 14 amino acids. The germline V and J ends were trimmed by 3 bases and 5 bases, with 8 bases remaining between them. The CDR3 is CASSFPGNNSPLHF. Here the CDR3 DNA reads TGTGCCAGCAGTTTCCCGGGAAATAATTCACCCCTCCACTTT.